This T cell receptor beta chain was found in a study of regulatory T cells in long-lasting Graves disease. Worth noting for this clonotype: Its antigen is not known.

Construction of TCR beta libraries relied on iRepertoire HTBI primers and on Arm-PCR targeting CDR3 regions. One entry per CDR3 protein, called by TCRdb with MiXCR from the multiplex PCR reads. The sample holds 420,000 or so distinct CDR3 sequences, approximately 16% seen once. Broader study findings: Persistent patients had a count of shared public clonotypes (over 2,500) that exceeded that of new patients (approximately 1,000).

Time point specified: newly diagnosed GD, antithyroid drugs for less than 3 months. Extracted RNA from PBMCs served as the source of the TCR library. EDTA tubes received about 10 milliliters of collected peripheral blood. CDR1 is DFQATT and CDR2 is SNEGSKA in the germline V gene (reference sequence). Trimming pared 3 bases from V and 1 base from J, leaving 6 bases between. CDR3 length: 12 residues. Separately, the same data were catalogued under a study of T cells in Graves' hyperthyroidism and ophthalmopathy. As that study records: Exclusion of patients followed from uncontrolled infection, other autoimmune disease, pregnancy or lactation.

The V call is TRBV20-1, the J call TRBJ2-5; D remains ambiguous. This material consisted of peripheral blood mononuclear cells (PBMCs), taken at new diagnosis, from a patient treated with antithyroid drugs. The clonotype comes from a woman aged 18-29 years with Graves disease. The DNA for the CDR3 is TGCAGTGCTAGCCCCAGCCAAGAGACCCAGTACTTC. Translation gives CSASPSQETQYF.